Presented here are 12 T cell receptor beta chains from one specimen sequenced in a study of blood T cell repertoires in COVID-19. TCRdb keeps only in-frame clones here, not all; method: immunoSEQ multiplex PCR. The sample includes 75,000 to 95,000 clones, 75% to 85% of them seen just once. Material: peripheral blood. The receptors were gathered from a woman aged 40 to 50 with active or convalescent COVID-19.

The chain combines TRBV30 with TRBJ2-1; D not certain. The CDR3 runs 11 residues. V was cut by 3 bases and J by 7 bases, with 7 bases left in between. Per the germline V gene, CDR1 is GTSNPN and CDR2 is SVGIG (reference sequence). The CDR3 coding sequence is TGTGCCTGGAGCTTCGGTAATGAGCAGTTCTTC. As protein: CAWSFGNEQFF.

The rearrangement links TRBV10-2 to TRBJ2-1, with TRBD2 identical over 11 bases. Germline V lookup: CDR1 WSHSY, CDR2 SAAADI. V trimming: 4 bases; J trimming: 2 bases; junction bases outside the gene matches: 10. The CDR3 loop spans 18 amino acids. The CDR3 sequence: CASSVMGLAEGAYNEQFF. The CDR3 coding sequence is TGCGCCAGCAGTGTAATGGGACTAGCGGAGGGAGCCTACAATGAGCAGTTCTTC.

This sequence joins TRBV29-1 and TRBJ1-2; TRBD1 aligns across 9 bases. The CDR3 is 14 residues long. The junction had 6 bases not matched to a gene; V was cut back by 6 bases and J by 1 base. Germline CDR1 SQVTM, CDR2 ANQGSEA. CDR3 nucleotides: TGCAGCGTCCGTGGGGACAGGGATAACTATGGCTACACCTTC. Protein product: CSVRGDRDNYGYTF. Complete variable domain (other parts from reference TRBV29-1 and TRBJ1-2): SAVISQKPSRDICQRGTSLTIQCQVDSQVTMMFWYRQQPGQSLTLIATANQGSEATYESGFVIDKFPISRPNLTFSTLTVSNMSPEDSSIYLCSVRGDRDNYGYTFGSGTRLTVV.

The chain is built from TRBV11-3 and TRBJ1-4; 8 nucleotides agree with TRBD1. V lost 5 bases, J lost 9 bases, and 8 bases stayed unmatched. The CDR3 extends over 14 amino acids. Germline V gene data show CDR1 as SGHNT and CDR2 as YENEEA. The CDR3 sequence is CASSQDRVTQKLFF. CDR3 bases: TGTGCCAGCAGCCAGGACAGGGTCACCCAAAAACTGTTTTTT.

This clone has only a few counts. The chain combines TRBV7-9 with TRBJ2-2, with unresolved D. The V end lost 7 bases, the J end lost 0 bases, and 3 bases lay between the germline ends. The CDR3 loop spans 12 amino acids. Germline V lookup: CDR1 SEHNR, CDR2 FQNEAQ (reference sequence). CDR3 region: CASISNTGELFF. In DNA form, the CDR3 reads TGTGCCAGCATATCGAACACCGGGGAGCTGTTTTTT.

This CDR3 reads CASSTGGSAFYNSPLHF. In nucleotides, the CDR3 is TGTGCCAGTAGTACTGGGGGCAGCGCCTTTTATAATTCACCCCTCCACTTT. The rearrangement links TRBV19 to TRBJ1-6, with a weak D call TRBD1 (6 bases). Germline CDR1 LNHDA, CDR2 SQIVND (reference sequence). The V end lost 4 bases, the J end lost 4 bases, and 17 bases lay between the germline ends. This CDR3 is 17 amino acids long.

The gene calls are TRBV5-1 and TRBJ1-6; D is perhaps TRBD1 (6 bases). This CDR3 is 15 amino acids long. The germline CDR1 and CDR2 sequences are SGHRS and YFSETQ. V shed 4 bases and J shed 9 bases, with 17 bases lying between them. CDR3 in DNA: TGCGCCAGCAGCCAGGGGCAGGGGATCAGTTCACCCCTCCACTTT. The encoded protein is CASSQGQGISSPLHF.

The V call is TRBV14, the J call TRBJ1-2, with unresolved D. V was clipped by 3 bases and J by 0 bases, with 14 bases between them. This CDR3 is 16 amino acids long. The germline V gene has CDR1 SGHDN and CDR2 FVKESK. The CDR3 DNA reads TGTGCCAGCAGCCAGATACAGCCGTTAGCTAACTATGGCTACACCTTC. The encoded protein is CASSQIQPLANYGYTF. Looking up the rest from reference TRBV14 and TRBJ1-2 gives the full variable domain: EAGVTQFPSHSVIEKGQTVTLRCDPISGHDNLYWYRRVMGKEIKFLLHFVKESKQDESGMPNNRFLAERTGGTYSTLKVQPAELEDSGVYFCASSQIQPLANYGYTFGSGTRLTVV.

The rearrangement uses TRBV5-1 and TRBJ2-2; TRBD1 aligns across 7 bases. V lost 3 bases, J lost 0 bases, and 2 bases stayed unmatched. The CDR3 is made up of 15 amino acids. Germline V CDR1 and CDR2: SGHRS, YFSETQ. CDR3 bases: TGCGCCAGCAGCTGGGACAGCGCGAACACCGGGGAGCTGTTTTTT. This translates into CASSWDSANTGELFF.

V usage is TRBV5-6 and J usage is TRBJ2-7, with D possibly being TRBD1 (6 bases). CDR3 length: 16 residues. Germline values: CDR1 SGHDT, CDR2 YYEEEE. Trimming stripped 4 bases from V and 0 bases from J, with 17 bases between. Written as DNA, the CDR3 is TGTGCCAGCAGCAAACAGGGTTACTCCCTCTCCTACGAGCAGTACTTC. Its protein product is CASSKQGYSLSYEQYF.

CDR3 sequence reads: CASSFTGLYEQYF. The CDR3 DNA reads as TGTGCCAGCAGCTTTACAGGTCTCTACGAGCAGTACTTC. The chain combines TRBV7-2 with TRBJ2-7; tentative D call: TRBD1 (5 bases). The germline CDR1 and CDR2 sequences are SGHTA and FQGNSA. The CDR3 covers 13 residues. The V gene lost 3 bases and the J gene lost 3 bases, with 9 bases spanning the gap.

This chain uses TRBV2 with TRBJ2-1; D is unresolved. Germline V gives CDR1 SNHLY, CDR2 FYNNEI. V gave up 6 bases and J gave up 5 bases, with 11 bases separating them. The CDR3 extends over 13 amino acids. The CDR3 nucleotides read TGTGCCAGCAGGCCCACCCGGGACAATGAGCAGTTCTTC. It encodes CASRPTRDNEQFF.